What follows are 10 T cell receptor beta chains derived from one specimen sequenced in a study of read filtering for tumor transcriptome and immune sequencing. Molecular barcoded adaptors covering alpha/delta and beta/gamma chains were used on around 370 ng RNA. Using its own MiXCR run on the reads, TCRdb lists one record per CDR3 protein. The sample yields 50,000 or so distinct CDR3 sequences, over 9.5% seen once. Source material: a population of CD138-negative cells sorted from bone marrow. These receptors were collected from a donor aged 40 or older with multiple myeloma.

Many counts were recorded for this clonotype. V and J are TRBV27 and TRBJ2-7, with 10 bases aligning to TRBD2. The CDR3 runs 16 residues. V lost 5 bases, J lost 2 bases, and 9 bases stayed unmatched. Germline lookup yields CDR1 MNHEY and CDR2 SMNVEV (reference sequence). The CDR3 loop reads CASSRISGTSAYEQYF. Here the CDR3 DNA reads TGTGCCAGCAGTCGGATCTCCGGGACTAGCGCCTACGAGCAGTACTTC.

At least ten counts were recorded for this clonotype. The V gene is TRBV7-8, the J gene TRBJ2-1; 7 positions match TRBD1. CDR1 and CDR2 from the germline V gene are SGHVS and FQNEAQ. Trimming at V came to 4 bases and at J to 10 bases, leaving 13 bases not matched to a gene. The CDR3 has 15 residues. Here the CDR3 DNA reads TGTGCCAGCAGCTCATCCGGGACAGTTGCCGTCGAGCAGTTCTTC. Amino acid sequence: CASSSSGTVAVEQFF.

Comment on this clonotype: A far larger clone is only one base removed, so a read error is likely. The V gene is TRBV5-6, the J gene TRBJ1-1; no clear D. The CDR3 loop spans 20 amino acids. Looked up from germline, CDR1 is SGHDT and CDR2 is YYEEEE. Trimming removed 0 bases at V and 4 bases at J, with 28 bases between. The CDR3 protein is CASSLVGSWPLLSRVTEAFF. The DNA of the CDR3 is TGTGCCAGCAGCTTGGTGGGCAGCTGGCCCTTATTATCGCGGGTCACTGAAGCTTTCTTT.

In its sample, this clonotype was seen many times. CDR3 sequence (DNA): TGTGCCAGCAGCTTAGATCGGGATGAGCAGTTCTTC. Encoded protein: CASSLDRDEQFF. This chain links TRBV11-3 with TRBJ2-1; D unresolved. V was pared by 0 bases and J by 8 bases, with 5 bases between. This CDR3 comprises 12 residues. Germline CDR1 SGHNT, CDR2 YENEEA.

This clonotype was seen at least ten times. The V gene is TRBV4-1, the J gene TRBJ2-2, with 9 bases lining up with TRBD1. The germline gives CDR1 MGHRA, CDR2 YSYEKL. The CDR3 runs 16 residues. V gave up 1 base and J gave up 7 bases; unmatched junction bases: 7. The CDR3 nucleotides are TGCGCCAGCAGCCAAGCGGGACAGGGCTTCCACGGGGAGCTGTTTTTT. The encoded protein is CASSQAGQGFHGELFF.

This clonotype was observed many times. The chain links TRBV5-1 to TRBJ1-1, with D tentatively TRBD1 (5 bases). Germline values: CDR1 SGHRS, CDR2 YFSETQ. V lost 0 bases and J lost 3, with 9 bases in between. The CDR3 runs to 14 residues. In DNA, the CDR3 is TGCGCCAGCAGCTTGGCGGGACGGTACACTGAAGCTTTCTTT. This sequence encodes CASSLAGRYTEAFF.

This clonotype was recorded only once. A read error may explain this, as a much larger clone is one base away. V usage is TRBV7-3 and J usage is TRBJ2-3; the D call may be TRBD1 or TRBD2 (5 bases each). Germline CDR1 and CDR2: SGHTA and FQGTGA. The CDR3 has 15 residues. Here the CDR3 reads CVGSLLGTGTDTQYF. In DNA, the CDR3 is TGTGTCGGCAGCTTGTTGGGGACCGGCACAGATACGCAGTATTTT.

This clonotype was seen ten or more times. V and J are TRBV20-1 and TRBJ2-2, with 10 bases identical to TRBD2. The junction had 5 bases not matched to a gene; V was cut back by 0 bases and J by 4 bases. This CDR3 has 16 amino acids. The germline CDR1 and CDR2 sequences are DFQATT and SNEGSKA (reference sequence). The CDR3: CSARDPSGRSTGELFF. The CDR3 coding sequence is TGCAGTGCTAGAGATCCTAGCGGGAGATCCACCGGGGAGCTGTTTTTT.

This clonotype was detected a few times. One base away lies a much larger clone, so this may be a sequencing read error. The chain employs TRBV20-1 and TRBJ2-5; D gene ambiguous. Germline CDR1 and CDR2: DFQATT and SNEGSKA (reference sequence). The CDR3 has 13 amino acids. Trimming removed 5 bases at V and 5 bases at J, with 15 bases between. Here the CDR3 DNA reads TGCAGTGCTTACGGGCCAGGAGAGGAGACCCAGTACTTC. This gives the protein CSAYGPGEETQYF.

Of note for this clonotype: Since a much larger clone is just one base distant, this may be a read error. The chain carries TRBV5-1 and TRBJ2-5; 11 bases are a match to TRBD1. There are 17 residues in the CDR3. Germline CDR1 and CDR2: SGHRS and YFSETQ. Written as DNA, the CDR3 is TGCGCCAGCAGCTTCTGGGGGACAGGGGGGAACCAAGAGGCCCAGTACTTC. Its protein product is CASSFWGTGGNQEAQYF.